This T cell receptor beta chain comes out of a study of CD8+ T cells in alopecia areata. Study outcomes and limitations: In scalp and blood, many expanded lesional clones persisted during tofacitinib.

Note on this clone: The antigen remains undetermined.

The authors extracted RNA and reverse transcribed it into cDNA as the sequencing template. Data came from immunoSEQ multiplex PCR; TCRdb stores just in-frame clones and leaves some out. The repertoire holds over 150,000 clones, with around 60% as singletons. Treatment defined: oral pan-JAK inhibitor, 5-10 mg twice daily. Alopecia areata patients had lesional scalp punch biopsies and peripheral blood taken from them. V was cut by 6 bases and J by 4 bases, with 0 bases left in between. Germline V gene lookup returns CDR1 SNHLY and CDR2 FYNNEI. This CDR3 has 9 residues. This TCR was sampled from a human donor with alopecia areata. V gene TRBV2 combines with J gene TRBJ1-2, with D uncertain. This specimen was CD8+ T cells sorted from blood, taken at week 24, from a patient treated with tofacitinib. The CDR3 DNA is TGTGCCAGCAGCTATGGCTACACCTTC. This codes for CASSYGYTF.